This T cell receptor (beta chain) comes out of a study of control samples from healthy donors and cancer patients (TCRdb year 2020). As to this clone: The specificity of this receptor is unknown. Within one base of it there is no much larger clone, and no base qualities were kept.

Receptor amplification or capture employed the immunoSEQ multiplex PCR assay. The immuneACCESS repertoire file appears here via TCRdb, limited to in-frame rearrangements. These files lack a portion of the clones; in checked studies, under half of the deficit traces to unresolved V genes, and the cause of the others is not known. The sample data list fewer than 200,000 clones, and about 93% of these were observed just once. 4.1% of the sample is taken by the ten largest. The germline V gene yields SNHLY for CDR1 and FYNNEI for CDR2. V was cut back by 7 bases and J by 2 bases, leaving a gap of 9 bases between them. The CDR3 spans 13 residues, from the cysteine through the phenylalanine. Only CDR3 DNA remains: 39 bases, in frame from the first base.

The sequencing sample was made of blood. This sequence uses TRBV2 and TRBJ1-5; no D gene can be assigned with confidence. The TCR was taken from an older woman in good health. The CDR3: CASMKEGNQPQHF. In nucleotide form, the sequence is TGTGCCAGCATGAAGGAGGGCAATCAGCCCCAGCATTTT.